This is a list of T cell receptor beta chains from one sample in a study of blood T cells in healthy people across ages. TCRdb re-called the 5' RACE reads with MiXCR, one entry per CDR3 protein. The sample lists nearly 1 million distinct CDR3 sequences; roughly half were seen once. The sequenced material came from blood. Receptors originate from an older woman in good health. Both conserved end residues are part of each CDR3. The D gene is left open where the match is weak. Size values are once, few and many counts, or a class for expanded clones, and some rows have none.

clone size: few; J gene: TRBJ2-3; V gene: TRBV18; D gene: TRBD2; CDR3 DNA: TGTGCCAGCTCAGCGACTAGCGGAACTAGCACAGATACGCAGTATTTT; CDR3 protein: CASSATSGTSTDTQYF
clone size: once; J gene: TRBJ1-5; V gene: TRBV2; D gene: NA; CDR3 DNA: TGTGCCAGCAGAGGACAGTCTCATAGCAATCAGCCCCAGCATTTT; CDR3 protein: CASRGQSHSNQPQHF
clone size: few; J gene: TRBJ2-6; V gene: TRBV25-1; D gene: TRBD1; CDR3 DNA: TGTGCCAGCAGTGATCCATCGAGAGGCGGGACAGGTTTATCTGGGGCCAACGTCCTGACTTTC; CDR3 protein: CASSDPSRGGTGLSGANVLTF
clone size: NA; J gene: TRBJ1-5; V gene: TRBV4-1; D gene: NA; CDR3 DNA: TGCGCCAGCAGCCATCAGGGGTTGGGTCAGCCCCAGCATTTT; CDR3 protein: CASSHQGLGQPQHF
clone size: NA; J gene: TRBJ2-7; V gene: TRBV27; D gene: TRBD2; CDR3 DNA: TGTGCCAGCAGTTCCCCGGGGGGACCGAGCTCCTACGAGCAGTACTTC; CDR3 protein: CASSSPGGPSSYEQYF
clone size: few; J gene: TRBJ1-4; V gene: TRBV20-1; D gene: NA; CDR3 DNA: TGCAGTGCTAGAGATTTTTTCATGACCAATGAAAAACTGTTTTTT; CDR3 protein: CSARDFFMTNEKLFF
clone size: many; J gene: TRBJ2-7; V gene: TRBV7-2; D gene: NA; CDR3 DNA: TGTGCCAGCAGGGCCGTGTCCTACGAGCAGTACTTC; CDR3 protein: CASRAVSYEQYF
clone size: NA; J gene: TRBJ2-4; V gene: TRBV29-1; D gene: TRBD2; CDR3 DNA: TGCAGCGCTGGACTACTAGCGGGAGCCCGGAATGAGCAGTACTTC; CDR3 protein: CSAGLLAGARNEQYF
clone size: NA; J gene: TRBJ2-7; V gene: TRBV18; D gene: NA; CDR3 DNA: TGTGCCAGCCCACCGGGACCATCCTACGAGCAGTACTTC; CDR3 protein: CASPPGPSYEQYF
clone size: few; J gene: TRBJ2-1; V gene: TRBV6-2/TRBV6-3; D gene: NA; CDR3 DNA: TGTGCCAGCAGTTATTTCAATGAGCAGTTCTTC; CDR3 protein: CASSYFNEQFF
clone size: once; J gene: TRBJ2-5; V gene: TRBV7-9; D gene: TRBD2; CDR3 DNA: TGTGCCAGCAGCTTTCCGACTAGCGGGAGTGATACGGAGACCCAGTACTTC; CDR3 protein: CASSFPTSGSDTETQYF
clone size: NA; J gene: TRBJ1-5; V gene: TRBV5-5; D gene: NA; CDR3 DNA: TGTGCCAGCAGCTGGGACGTCCAACATCAGCCCCAGCATTTT; CDR3 protein: CASSWDVQHQPQHF
clone size: NA; J gene: TRBJ1-5; V gene: TRBV28; D gene: NA; CDR3 DNA: TGTGCCAGCAGCCGGCGGGGGCGGGCCCATCAGCCCCAGCATTTT; CDR3 protein: CASSRRGRAHQPQHF
clone size: NA; J gene: TRBJ1-5; V gene: TRBV7-2; D gene: NA; CDR3 DNA: TGTGCCAGCAGCTTAGGTGGGGGGTCTGTTCAGCCCCAGCATTTT; CDR3 protein: CASSLGGGSVQPQHF
clone size: NA; J gene: TRBJ2-1; V gene: TRBV10-2; D gene: NA; CDR3 DNA: TGCGCCAGCAGTGAGGCAGGGGATCCGAGGGAGCAGTTCTTC; CDR3 protein: CASSEAGDPREQFF
clone size: NA; J gene: TRBJ2-6; V gene: TRBV4-2; D gene: NA; CDR3 DNA: TGTGCCAGCAGCCTATCAGGGGTGGGCGCTGGGGCCAACGTCCTGACTTTC; CDR3 protein: CASSLSGVGAGANVLTF
clone size: NA; J gene: TRBJ2-7; V gene: TRBV2; D gene: NA; CDR3 DNA: TGTGCCAGCAGTCCATCCGGGACATATTATTCCGAGCAGTACTTC; CDR3 protein: CASSPSGTYYSEQYF
clone size: NA; J gene: TRBJ2-6; V gene: TRBV12-3/TRBV12-4; D gene: TRBD2; CDR3 DNA: TGTGCCAGCACCCTAAGGGCGGGAGGGATCTCTGGGGCCAACGTCCTGACTTTC; CDR3 protein: CASTLRAGGISGANVLTF
clone size: NA; J gene: TRBJ2-1; V gene: TRBV29-1; D gene: TRBD2; CDR3 DNA: TGCAGCTACGTCAGCGGGAGGGCAAAGACCTACAATGAGCAGTTCTTC; CDR3 protein: CSYVSGRAKTYNEQFF
clone size: many; J gene: TRBJ2-5; V gene: TRBV10-3; D gene: TRBD2; CDR3 DNA: TGTGCCATCAGTGGGGGGACTAGCGCAGACCAAGAGACCCAGTACTTC; CDR3 protein: CAISGGTSADQETQYF
clone size: many; J gene: TRBJ2-7; V gene: TRBV7-2; D gene: TRBD1; CDR3 DNA: TGTGCCAGCAGTTTAGGGGGCGCCTCCTACGAGCAGTACTTC; CDR3 protein: CASSLGGASYEQYF
clone size: NA; J gene: TRBJ2-1; V gene: TRBV7-9; D gene: NA; CDR3 DNA: TGTGCCAGCAGCCCGAGTACCCCGGACCCCTACAATGAGCAGTTCTTC; CDR3 protein: CASSPSTPDPYNEQFF
clone size: NA; J gene: TRBJ2-7; V gene: TRBV7-2; D gene: TRBD2; CDR3 DNA: TGTGCCAGCAGCTTAAAGTGGGCAGCGGGAGTCTTCTACGAGCAGTACTTC; CDR3 protein: CASSLKWAAGVFYEQYF
clone size: NA; J gene: TRBJ2-1; V gene: TRBV24-1; D gene: NA; CDR3 DNA: TGTGCCACCAGTGAGGGTAGCGCCAATGAGCAGTTCTTC; CDR3 protein: CATSEGSANEQFF
clone size: NA; J gene: TRBJ2-7; V gene: TRBV20-1; D gene: TRBD1; CDR3 DNA: TGCAGTGCTAGTCACTGGGGTGGGACAGGGCCCTACGAGCAGTACTTC; CDR3 protein: CSASHWGGTGPYEQYF
clone size: few; J gene: TRBJ2-5; V gene: TRBV6-5; D gene: NA; CDR3 DNA: TGTGCCAGCAGCCGGGCCAGGCTACAAGAGACCCAGTACTTC; CDR3 protein: CASSRARLQETQYF
clone size: NA; J gene: TRBJ2-3; V gene: TRBV15; D gene: TRBD1; CDR3 DNA: TGTGCCACCAGCAACGGACAGGGAGTCACAGATACGCAGTATTTT; CDR3 protein: CATSNGQGVTDTQYF
clone size: NA; J gene: TRBJ2-3; V gene: TRBV18; D gene: TRBD2; CDR3 DNA: TGTGCCAGCTCACCACTAGCGGGATCCCCCGGAGATACGCAGTATTTT; CDR3 protein: CASSPLAGSPGDTQYF
clone size: few; J gene: TRBJ2-1; V gene: TRBV5-1; D gene: TRBD2; CDR3 DNA: TGCGCCACCAGGGGAGCGGGAGGGACGTTGTACAATGAGCAGTTCTTC; CDR3 protein: CATRGAGGTLYNEQFF
clone size: NA; J gene: TRBJ2-1; V gene: TRBV11-2; D gene: NA; CDR3 DNA: TGTGCCAGCAGCTTAGCTTACGGTTACAATGAGCAGTTCTTC; CDR3 protein: CASSLAYGYNEQFF
clone size: NA; J gene: TRBJ2-5; V gene: TRBV20-1; D gene: TRBD1; CDR3 DNA: TGCAGTGCTCGGACAGGCCTCGTGGTTGAGACCCAGTACTTC; CDR3 protein: CSARTGLVVETQYF
clone size: NA; J gene: TRBJ2-5; V gene: TRBV6-1; D gene: TRBD2; CDR3 DNA: TGTGCCAGCAGTGGTCATGGTAGCGGGATTGGTGAGCAGTACTTC; CDR3 protein: CASSGHGSGIGEQYF
clone size: many; J gene: TRBJ2-5; V gene: TRBV12-3/TRBV12-4; D gene: NA; CDR3 DNA: TGTGCCAGCAGTTTTATGGCTGGATTCCAAGAGACCCAGTACTTC; CDR3 protein: CASSFMAGFQETQYF
clone size: NA; J gene: TRBJ1-5; V gene: TRBV5-1; D gene: NA; CDR3 DNA: TGCGCCAGCAGCTTGAGACCCAACAATCAGCCCCAGCATTTT; CDR3 protein: CASSLRPNNQPQHF
clone size: many; J gene: TRBJ2-5; V gene: TRBV20-1; D gene: TRBD2; CDR3 DNA: TGCAGTGCTAGAGTATTGGGCGGGAGCAAACAAGAGACCCAGTACTTC; CDR3 protein: CSARVLGGSKQETQYF
clone size: NA; J gene: TRBJ2-1; V gene: TRBV4-3; D gene: NA; CDR3 DNA: TGCGCCAGCAGCAGAGACGGGAGCCAATACAATGAGCAGTTCTTC; CDR3 protein: CASSRDGSQYNEQFF
clone size: NA; J gene: TRBJ2-1; V gene: TRBV20-1; D gene: NA; CDR3 DNA: TGCAGTGCGTGGCCAAACCAGGATTATGACGGTATTGACAATGAGCAGTTCTTC; CDR3 protein: CSAWPNQDYDGIDNEQFF
clone size: NA; J gene: TRBJ2-3; V gene: TRBV30; D gene: NA; CDR3 DNA: TGTGCCTGGAGTGTAGAGAGCGGAAGCACAGATACGCAGTATTTT; CDR3 protein: CAWSVESGSTDTQYF
clone size: few; J gene: TRBJ2-7; V gene: TRBV7-9; D gene: TRBD2; CDR3 DNA: TGTGCCAGCAGCTCCCTCGGGATAGCGGGAGACGAGCAGTACTTC; CDR3 protein: CASSSLGIAGDEQYF
clone size: NA; J gene: TRBJ1-2; V gene: TRBV20-1; D gene: NA; CDR3 DNA: TGCAGTGCTAGAGATGGTCTGTGGCAGCCGATCTATGGCTACACCTTC; CDR3 protein: CSARDGLWQPIYGYTF
clone size: NA; J gene: TRBJ2-7; V gene: TRBV30; D gene: TRBD2; CDR3 DNA: TGTGCCTGGAGAAAAAGGACTAGCGGGAGCGACGAGCAGTACTTC; CDR3 protein: CAWRKRTSGSDEQYF
clone size: few; J gene: TRBJ2-1; V gene: TRBV20-1; D gene: TRBD2; CDR3 DNA: TGCAGTGCCGATCTACTAGCGGCGCGCCACAATGAGCAGTTCTTC; CDR3 protein: CSADLLAARHNEQFF
clone size: NA; J gene: TRBJ2-1; V gene: TRBV6-6; D gene: NA; CDR3 DNA: TGTGCCAGCAGTCGAAGGGACCTCAATGAGCAGTTCTTC; CDR3 protein: CASSRRDLNEQFF
clone size: once; J gene: TRBJ2-7; V gene: TRBV2; D gene: TRBD1; CDR3 DNA: TGTGCCAGCAGGGGACAGGGCGTTACCTACGAGCAGTACTTC; CDR3 protein: CASRGQGVTYEQYF
clone size: NA; J gene: TRBJ2-3; V gene: TRBV19; D gene: TRBD2; CDR3 DNA: TGTGCCAGTGCGGGACTAGCGACTACAGATACGCAGTATTTT; CDR3 protein: CASAGLATTDTQYF
clone size: few; J gene: TRBJ2-7; V gene: TRBV27; D gene: NA; CDR3 DNA: TGTGCCAGCGGATACGGGACCTACGAGCAGTACTTC; CDR3 protein: CASGYGTYEQYF
clone size: NA; J gene: TRBJ2-1; V gene: TRBV7-3; D gene: NA; CDR3 DNA: TGTGCCAGCAGCTTAAATGGGGGGCTTACCTACAATGAGCAGTTCTTC; CDR3 protein: CASSLNGGLTYNEQFF
clone size: few; J gene: TRBJ2-5; V gene: TRBV20-1; D gene: TRBD2; CDR3 DNA: TGCAGTGTTCCTAGCGGGAGTAGAGAGACCCAGTACTTC; CDR3 protein: CSVPSGSRETQYF
clone size: NA; J gene: TRBJ1-1; V gene: TRBV20-1; D gene: NA; CDR3 DNA: TGCAGTGCTAGACGGTTTGGCTCCGAGAACACTGAAGCTTTCTTT; CDR3 protein: CSARRFGSENTEAFF
clone size: many; J gene: TRBJ2-5; V gene: TRBV12-3/TRBV12-4; D gene: TRBD2; CDR3 DNA: TGTGCCAGCAGTTTCGGCCTAGCGGGAGGCCTGCAAGAGACCCAGTACTTC; CDR3 protein: CASSFGLAGGLQETQYF
clone size: many; J gene: TRBJ1-2; V gene: TRBV7-2; D gene: NA; CDR3 DNA: TGTCGGATTGGGTCTTCTAAAGGCTACACCTTC; CDR3 protein: CRIGSSKGYTF
clone size: once; J gene: TRBJ1-1; V gene: TRBV4-3; D gene: NA; CDR3 DNA: TGCGCCAGCAGCCAGGGGGTCCCGGAGCCTTTGCTGAACACTGAAGCTTTCTTT; CDR3 protein: CASSQGVPEPLLNTEAFF
clone size: few; J gene: TRBJ2-1; V gene: TRBV20-1; D gene: TRBD2; CDR3 DNA: TGCAGTGCTAGTGTCCCGACTAGCGTAGTCCATGAGCAGTTCTTC; CDR3 protein: CSASVPTSVVHEQFF